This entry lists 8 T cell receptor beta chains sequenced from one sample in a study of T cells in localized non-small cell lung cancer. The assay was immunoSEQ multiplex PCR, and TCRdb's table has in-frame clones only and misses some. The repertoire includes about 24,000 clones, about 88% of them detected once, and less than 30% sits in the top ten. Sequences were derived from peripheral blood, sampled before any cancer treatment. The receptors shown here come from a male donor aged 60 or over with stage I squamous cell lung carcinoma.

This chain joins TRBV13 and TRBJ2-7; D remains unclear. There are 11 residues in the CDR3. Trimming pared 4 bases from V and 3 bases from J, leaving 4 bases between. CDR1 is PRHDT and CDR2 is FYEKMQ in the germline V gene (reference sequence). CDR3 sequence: CASSSVYEQYF. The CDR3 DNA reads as TGTGCCAGCAGCTCCGTCTACGAGCAGTACTTC.

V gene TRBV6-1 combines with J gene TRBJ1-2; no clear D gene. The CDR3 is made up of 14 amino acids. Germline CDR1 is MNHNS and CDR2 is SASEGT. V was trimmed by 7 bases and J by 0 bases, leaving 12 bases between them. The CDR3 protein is CASMRESTNYGYTF. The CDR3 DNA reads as TGTGCCAGCATGAGGGAGAGCACTAACTATGGCTACACCTTC.

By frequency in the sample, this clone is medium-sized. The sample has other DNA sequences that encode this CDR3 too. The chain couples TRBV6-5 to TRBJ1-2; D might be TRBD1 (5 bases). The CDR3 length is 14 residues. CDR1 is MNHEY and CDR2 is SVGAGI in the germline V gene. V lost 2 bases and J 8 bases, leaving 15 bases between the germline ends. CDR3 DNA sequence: TGTGCCAGCAGTTACGTGTCTGGCAGGGACGGCTACACCTTC. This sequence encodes CASSYVSGRDGYTF.

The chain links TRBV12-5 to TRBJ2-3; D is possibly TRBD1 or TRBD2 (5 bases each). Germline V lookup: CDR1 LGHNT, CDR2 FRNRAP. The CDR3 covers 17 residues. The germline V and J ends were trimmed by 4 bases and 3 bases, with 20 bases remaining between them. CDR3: CASGWTGWSEGTDTQYF. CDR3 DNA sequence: TGTGCTAGTGGTTGGACCGGATGGTCCGAGGGGACAGATACGCAGTATTTT.

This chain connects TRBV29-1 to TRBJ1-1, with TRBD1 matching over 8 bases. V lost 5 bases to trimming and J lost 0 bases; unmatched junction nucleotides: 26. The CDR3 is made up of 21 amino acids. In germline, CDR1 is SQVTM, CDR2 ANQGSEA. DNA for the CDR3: TGCAGCGTTTCGACCCTTGGGAGTTGGACAGGGAGGGGGCCAATGAACACTGAAGCTTTCTTT. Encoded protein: CSVSTLGSWTGRGPMNTEAFF.

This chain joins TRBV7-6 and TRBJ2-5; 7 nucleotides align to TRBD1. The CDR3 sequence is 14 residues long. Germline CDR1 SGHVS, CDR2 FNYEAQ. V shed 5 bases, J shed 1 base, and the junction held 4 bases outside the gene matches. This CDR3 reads CASSGRDSQETQYF. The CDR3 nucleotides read TGTGCCAGCAGCGGTCGGGACAGCCAAGAGACCCAGTACTTC.

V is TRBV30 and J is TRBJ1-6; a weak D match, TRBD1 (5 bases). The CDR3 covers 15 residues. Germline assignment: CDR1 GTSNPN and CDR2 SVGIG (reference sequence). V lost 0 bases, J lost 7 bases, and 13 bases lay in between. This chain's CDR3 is CAWSVSTVINSPLHF. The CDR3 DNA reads TGTGCCTGGAGTGTTTCGACAGTTATAAATTCACCCCTCCACTTT.

CDR3 in amino acids: CASSPREGGSYNEQFF. As DNA, the CDR3 is TGTGCCAGCAGCCCCCGGGAGGGGGGCTCCTACAATGAGCAGTTCTTC. The V and J genes are TRBV9 and TRBJ2-1; 8 bases are shared with TRBD2. The length of the CDR3 is 16 residues. J lost 0 bases, V lost 4 bases, and 6 bases had no gene match. The V gene's germline CDR1 is SGDLS and CDR2 YYNGEE.